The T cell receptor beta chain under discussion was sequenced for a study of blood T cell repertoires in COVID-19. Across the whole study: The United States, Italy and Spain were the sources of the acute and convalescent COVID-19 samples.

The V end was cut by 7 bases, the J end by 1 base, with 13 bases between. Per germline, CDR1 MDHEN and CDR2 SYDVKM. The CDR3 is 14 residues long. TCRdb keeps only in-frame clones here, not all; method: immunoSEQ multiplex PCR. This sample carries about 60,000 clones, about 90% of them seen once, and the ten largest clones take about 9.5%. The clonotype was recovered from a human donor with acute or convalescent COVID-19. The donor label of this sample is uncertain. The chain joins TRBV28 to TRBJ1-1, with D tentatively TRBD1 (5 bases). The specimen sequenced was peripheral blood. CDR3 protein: CASNPAGRNTEAFF. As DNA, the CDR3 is TGTGCCAGCAACCCAGCGGGACGGAACACTGAAGCTTTCTTT.